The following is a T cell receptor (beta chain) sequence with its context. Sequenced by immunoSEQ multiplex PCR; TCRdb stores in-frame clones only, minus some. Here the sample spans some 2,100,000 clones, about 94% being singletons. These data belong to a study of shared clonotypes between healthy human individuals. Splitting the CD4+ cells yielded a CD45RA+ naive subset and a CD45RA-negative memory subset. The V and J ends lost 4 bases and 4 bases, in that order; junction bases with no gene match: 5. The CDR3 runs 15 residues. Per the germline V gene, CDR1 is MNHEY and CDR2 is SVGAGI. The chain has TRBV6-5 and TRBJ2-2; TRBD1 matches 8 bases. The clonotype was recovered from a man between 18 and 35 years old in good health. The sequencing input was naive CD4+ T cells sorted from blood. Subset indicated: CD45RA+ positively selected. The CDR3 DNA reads TGTGCCAGCAGTTTCGGACAGGGTTCCACCGGGGAGCTGTTTTTT. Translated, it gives CASSFGQGSTGELFF.